Following are 2 T cell receptor beta chains from one sample sequenced in a study of T cells in Graves' hyperthyroidism and ophthalmopathy. Amplification of TCR beta CDR3 regions was performed using RNA transcripts as template. Using the HTBI primer set, a first-round RT-PCR was run on the TCR CDR3. TCRdb re-derived calls from the multiplex PCR reads in MiXCR, one entry per CDR3 protein. The top ten hold around 30% of the sample, which has about 760,000 distinct CDR3 sequences, about a third seen once. The sample taken for sequencing was blood. These receptors all stem from a woman aged 40 to 50 with Graves' hyperthyroidism.

The table lists this clonotype with a count of one. This chain uses TRBV7-2 with TRBJ1-6; no definite D call. The CDR3 length is 14 residues. The V gene's germline CDR1 is SGHTA and CDR2 FQGNSA. V shed 7 bases and J shed 9 bases, with 16 bases lying between them. The CDR3 spells CASKRAVFFSPLHF. The CDR3, as DNA: TGTGCCAGCAAGAGGGCAGTATTTTTTTCACCCCTCCACTTT.

This clonotype has a count of ten or more. The rearrangement links TRBV12-3 or TRBV12-4 to TRBJ2-7, with TRBD1 matching over 8 bases. The CDR3 sequence is 14 residues long. Germline trimming cut 3 bases from V and 5 bases from J; bases unmatched to any gene: 6. CDR3 sequence (DNA): TGTGCCAGCAGTTTTAATCAGGGGGCGAACGAGCAGTACTTC. This encodes CASSFNQGANEQYF.